A single sample gave rise to the 27 T cell receptor beta chains below, sequenced in a study of neoadjuvant nivolumab and ipilimumab in lung cancer (dated by TCRdb to 2020 to 2021). The sample's time point label is to be understood as: at surgical resection after neoadjuvant nivolumab +/- ipilimumab. Library generation was performed with the immunoSEQ multiplex PCR assay. TCRdb stores this immuneACCESS table with in-frame sequences only. Part of the clones is absent; in the studies checked, under half of the shortfall reflects unresolved V genes, and no reason is known for the rest. For this sample the table gives 7,500 or so clones, of which less than 85% were detected only once. The ten largest clones capture approximately 4% of the sample. Sequencing was performed on tumor tissue, taken after neoadjuvant nivolumab, alone or with ipilimumab, at or shortly before surgery. The source is an adult with non-small cell lung cancer.

The rearrangement links TRBV5-4 to TRBJ1-1, with D possibly matching TRBD1 (6 bases). Germline V gene data show CDR1 as SGHNT and CDR2 as YYREEE (reference sequence). This CDR3 contains 15 residues. V lost 7 bases and J lost 2, with 18 bases in between. This CDR3 is CASRGKDRANTEAFF. CDR3 DNA: TGTGCCAGCCGAGGGAAGGACAGAGCAAACACTGAAGCTTTCTTT.

In the case of this clone: A read error may produce the germline difference seen at one junction end. The chain joins TRBV6-4 to TRBJ1-5; no reliable D call. The germline CDR1 and CDR2 sequences are MRHNA and SNTAGT. The length of the CDR3 is 14 residues. Written as DNA, the CDR3 is TGTGCCAGCAGTGACCCGCCAAGAGCGGGCCACGCGAAATTT. Amino acid sequence: CASSDPPRAGHAKF.

This clone turned up a few times. The chain employs TRBV6-6 and TRBJ2-7, with 7 bases that match TRBD2. The trim removed 11 bases at V and 0 bases at J, leaving 13 bases unmatched. The CDR3 length is 15 residues. Per germline, CDR1 MNHNY and CDR2 SVGAGI (reference sequence). The CDR3 DNA reads as TGTGCCTGCGCTAGCGGCGACTTCCTCTCCTACGAGCAGTACTTC. This encodes CACASGDFLSYEQYF.

The chain joins TRBV9 to TRBJ2-1; 7 nucleotides align to TRBD1. Germline V lookup: CDR1 SGDLS, CDR2 YYNGEE. J lost 7 bases, V lost 2 bases, and 6 bases had no gene match. This CDR3 has 14 residues. CDR3 protein: CASSVSGQWNEQFF. The CDR3 nucleotides read TGTGCCAGCAGCGTCTCGGGACAGTGGAATGAGCAGTTCTTC.

The chain employs TRBV6-5 and TRBJ2-2; a weak D match, TRBD2 (6 bases). Trimming cost V 2 bases and J 6 bases, with 16 bases left between them. From germline, CDR1 is MNHEY and CDR2 SVGAGI. The CDR3 has 16 amino acids. The CDR3 loop is CASSYRWASDPGELFF. The CDR3 DNA follows: TGTGCCAGCAGTTACCGTTGGGCTAGCGACCCCGGGGAGCTGTTTTTT.

The rearrangement uses TRBV15 and TRBJ2-3; 7 nucleotides match TRBD2. This CDR3 is 17 amino acids long. V shed 6 bases, J shed 1 base, and the junction held 13 bases outside the gene matches. Germline-derived CDR1 and CDR2 are LNHNV and YYDKDF (reference sequence). In DNA form, the CDR3 reads TGTGCCACCAGTCAAAATACAGCGGGGTCCGGCACAGATACGCAGTATTTT. Its protein is CATSQNTAGSGTDTQYF.

The chain uses TRBV18 and TRBJ1-5; weak D call: TRBD1 (5 bases). The CDR3 runs to 14 residues. CDR1 is KGHSH and CDR2 is LQKENI in the germline V gene. V shed 2 bases and J shed 3 bases, with 8 bases lying between them. CDR3 amino acids: CASSPWGDNQPQHF. In DNA, the CDR3 is TGTGCCAGCTCACCATGGGGGGACAATCAGCCCCAGCATTTT.

This chain connects TRBV9 to TRBJ2-2, with TRBD2 matching over 7 bases. The V gene's germline CDR1 is SGDLS and CDR2 YYNGEE. The CDR3 extends over 15 amino acids. V was clipped by 4 bases and J by 7 bases; unmatched bases: 10. CDR3 nucleotide sequence: TGTGCCAGCAGCCCCCGCGGGAGACATAACGGGGAGCTGTTTTTT. It translates to CASSPRGRHNGELFF.

V gene TRBV7-8 combines with J gene TRBJ1-5; D is unresolved. V was trimmed by 1 base and J by 4 bases, leaving 11 bases between them. Per germline, CDR1 SGHVS and CDR2 FQNEAQ. The CDR3 is 15 residues long. CDR3 in amino acids: CASSLGLGGNQPQHF. In nucleotides, the CDR3 is TGTGCCAGCAGCTTAGGATTGGGCGGGAATCAGCCCCAGCATTTT.

The chain uses TRBV7-2 and TRBJ2-7, with D hard to call. Germline lookup yields CDR1 SGHTA and CDR2 FQGNSA. V lost 2 bases and J lost 4, with 3 bases in between. The CDR3 consists of 11 residues. CDR3 sequence (DNA): TGTGCCAGCAGCTTAACATACGAGCAGTACTTC. Its translation: CASSLTYEQYF.

This chain connects TRBV27 to TRBJ1-1; 9 nucleotides line up with TRBD1. The CDR3 has 14 residues. Trimming removed 3 bases from V and 3 bases from J; junction bases left unmatched: 2. Germline-derived CDR1 and CDR2 are MNHEY and SMNVEV (reference sequence). The CDR3 coding sequence is TGTGCCAGCAGTTTGAGACAGGGGGACACTGAAGCTTTCTTT. Its protein product is CASSLRQGDTEAFF.

V is TRBV5-4 and J is TRBJ1-5; TRBD1 matches at 9 bases. The V gene end was trimmed by 1 base and the J gene end by 6 bases; junction bases not matched to a gene: 20. CDR1 and CDR2 from the germline V gene are SGHNT and YYREEE (reference sequence). The CDR3 covers 20 residues. The CDR3 DNA follows: TGTGCCAGCAGCTTGAATTCAACAGGGGGCGGTCGAATATTTGGTCAGCCCCAGCATTTT. Translating it yields CASSLNSTGGGRIFGQPQHF.

The chain has TRBV27 and TRBJ2-7; D may be TRBD1 (5 bases). This CDR3 has 14 amino acids. Trimming left V 2 bases short and J 0 bases short, with 8 bases between. Germline-derived CDR1 and CDR2 are MNHEY and SMNVEV (reference sequence). CDR3 nucleotide sequence: TGTGCCAGCAGTTTACAGGGTTCCTCCTACGAGCAGTACTTC. It specifies CASSLQGSSYEQYF.

The chain recombines TRBV7-6 with TRBJ2-2; 8 bases are shared with TRBD2. The V gene's germline CDR1 is SGHVS and CDR2 FNYEAQ. V shed 5 bases, J shed 3 bases, and the junction held 8 bases outside the gene matches. The CDR3 is 16 residues long. CDR3 sequence: CASSVNGRADTGELFF. CDR3 coding DNA: TGTGCCAGCAGCGTAAACGGGAGGGCCGACACCGGGGAGCTGTTTTTT.

V usage is TRBV28 and J usage is TRBJ2-7; 13 bases fit TRBD2. This CDR3 comprises 23 residues. J was trimmed by 4 bases and V by 2 bases; bases with no gene match: 26. Germline lookup yields CDR1 MDHEN and CDR2 SYDVKM. The CDR3 bases are TGTGCCAGCAGTTTAGGTTTGGGTGGGATTTGGACTAGCGGGAGCAAGGTGCAATACGAGCAGTACTTC. Translation gives CASSLGLGGIWTSGSKVQYEQYF.

The chain carries TRBV29-1 and TRBJ2-1, with D unresolved. The germline V gene has CDR1 SQVTM and CDR2 ANQGSEA. Trimming cost V 4 bases and J 1 base, with 17 bases left between them. The CDR3 is 16 residues long. CDR3 nucleotides: TGCAGCGTTGCCCCCTCCCCAGATGGATCCTACAATGAGCAGTTCTTC. As protein: CSVAPSPDGSYNEQFF.

The chain employs TRBV6-5 and TRBJ1-1; a possible D gene is TRBD1 (5 bases). This CDR3 is 14 amino acids long. The germline V gene encodes CDR1 MNHEY and CDR2 SVGAGI. V was pared by 6 bases and J by 2 bases, with 13 bases between. In DNA, the CDR3 is TGTGCCAGCAGCTTCGGGGGGGTAAACACTGAAGCTTTCTTT. Amino acids: CASSFGGVNTEAFF.

V is TRBV7-2 and J is TRBJ1-1; D unclear. The CDR3 loop spans 12 amino acids. Per the germline V gene, CDR1 is SGHTA and CDR2 is FQGNSA. The germline V and J ends were trimmed by 1 base and 10 bases, with 10 bases remaining between them. Here the CDR3 DNA reads TGTGCCAGCAGCTTAGGGGAAGGAGGAGCTTTCTTT. This gives the protein CASSLGEGGAFF.

V usage is TRBV15 and J usage is TRBJ1-1; 10 bases align to TRBD1. The CDR3 extends over 15 amino acids. The J segment lost 2 bases and the V segment lost 5 bases, leaving 5 bases of the junction unmatched. The germline CDR1 and CDR2 sequences are LNHNV and YYDKDF (reference sequence). The CDR3 sequence: CATSRGQGPNTEAFF. CDR3 sequence (DNA): TGTGCCACCAGCCGGGGACAGGGGCCCAACACTGAAGCTTTCTTT.

In its sample, this clone was seen once. This sequence joins TRBV25-1 and TRBJ1-2; the D is unclear. The CDR3 is 12 residues long. CDR1 and CDR2 from the germline V gene are MGHDK and SYGVNS. The V gene lost 4 bases and the J gene lost 1 base, with 4 bases spanning the gap. CDR3 protein: CASSVLNYGYTF. Written as DNA, the CDR3 is TGTGCCAGCAGTGTACTTAACTATGGCTACACCTTC.

The DNA of the CDR3 is TGTGCCAGCAGCATAGATACGGTGATCCTGTACGAGCAGTACTTC. Translation gives CASSIDTVILYEQYF. V usage is TRBV6-1 and J usage is TRBJ2-7; no definite D call. The CDR3 consists of 15 residues. Trimming shortened V by 6 bases and J by 4 bases, and 19 bases separated the two germline ends. CDR1 is MNHNS and CDR2 is SASEGT in the germline V gene.

V gene TRBV5-6 combines with J gene TRBJ2-7, with 11 bases aligning to TRBD2. V gave up 1 base and J gave up 5 bases; unmatched junction bases: 5. Looked up from germline, CDR1 is SGHDT and CDR2 is YYEEEE. There are 15 residues in the CDR3. The CDR3 bases are TGTGCCAGCAGCTTGTTCCTACTAGCGGGAGACGAGCAGTACTTC. Its protein product is CASSLFLLAGDEQYF.

The CDR3 loop reads CASSPGQGRGNEQFF. CDR3 bases: TGTGCCAGCTCCCCTGGGCAGGGTAGAGGAAATGAGCAGTTCTTC. The chain couples TRBV18 to TRBJ2-1; D is possibly TRBD1 (5 bases). The CDR3 is 15 residues long. Trimming removed 6 bases at V and 7 bases at J, with 19 bases between. CDR1 is KGHSH and CDR2 is LQKENI in the germline V gene.

The table lists this clone with a few counts. V usage is TRBV13 and J usage is TRBJ1-3; the D is unclear. Germline V lookup: CDR1 PRHDT, CDR2 FYEKMQ (reference sequence). CDR3 length: 15 amino acids. V was cut by 6 bases and J by 2 bases, with 14 bases left in between. The CDR3 DNA follows: TGTGCCAGCAGGGCTAGTGGGTTCACTGGAAACACCATATATTTT. Protein: CASRASGFTGNTIYF.

This clone was detected once. The chain joins TRBV19 to TRBJ1-3; 9 bases align to TRBD1. The CDR3 is 15 amino acids. With V trimmed by 6 bases and J by 4 bases, 7 bases remained unmatched. The V gene's germline CDR1 is LNHDA and CDR2 SQIVND (reference sequence). CDR3 in DNA: TGTGCCAGTAGGCCGGGACAGGGATCCGGAAACACCATATATTTT. The encoded protein is CASRPGQGSGNTIYF.

V gene TRBV5-1 combines with J gene TRBJ1-3; 9 bases are shared with TRBD1. Germline V lookup: CDR1 SGHRS, CDR2 YFSETQ. This CDR3 has 16 amino acids. V lost 3 bases and J lost 4; bases outside the gene matches: 8. CDR3 residues: CASSSPQGAVGNTIYF. The CDR3 DNA is TGCGCCAGCAGCTCACCACAGGGGGCGGTCGGAAACACCATATATTTT.

The gene calls are TRBV14 and TRBJ1-2; D is possibly TRBD1 (5 bases). The CDR3 totals 12 residues. CDR1 SGHDN and CDR2 FVKESK come from the germline V gene. Trimming stripped 4 bases from V and 5 bases from J, with 8 bases between. In nucleotides, the CDR3 is TGTGCCAGCAGCCTCGGGGGTTATGGCTACACCTTC. Its translation: CASSLGGYGYTF.